This paragraph reports one T cell receptor (beta chain). The source of the sample is a study of technical replicates of blood from a handful of donors. This CDR3 contains 12 residues. The germline gives CDR1 SQVTM, CDR2 ANQGSEA. The V gene lost 7 bases and the J gene lost 5 bases, with 15 bases spanning the gap. Some clones are missing from TCRdb's copy, which holds only in-frame ones; the method was immunoSEQ multiplex PCR. Among approximately 14,000 clones listed, more than 75% were seen once. The TCR comes from a human donor in good health. The chain employs TRBV29-1 and TRBJ2-7; tentatively, D is TRBD2 (5 bases). The sample was PBMCs. CDR3 sequence reads: CSGRVPGDEQYF. DNA of the CDR3: TGCAGCGGAAGGGTTCCCGGGGACGAGCAGTACTTC.